This T cell receptor beta chain was identified in a study of blood T cell repertoires in COVID-19. About the research overall: T cells, B-cell-depleted T cells, or PBMCs supplied cDNA or gDNA.

Germline V gene sequence: CDR1 MNHEY, CDR2 SVGAGI. The CDR3 runs to 14 residues. Germline trimming cut 6 bases from V and 4 bases from J; bases unmatched to any gene: 7. Sequenced by immunoSEQ multiplex PCR; TCRdb stores in-frame clones only, minus some. Here the sample spans 130,000 to 150,000 clones, about four fifths being singletons. The sequenced material came from peripheral blood. The TCR comes from a man in his sixties or seventies who had recovered from COVID-19. The rearrangement links TRBV6-5 to TRBJ2-3; TRBD1 agrees at 7 bases. The CDR3 loop is CASRFTGVADTQYF. In DNA, the CDR3 is TGTGCCAGCAGATTCACAGGGGTCGCAGATACGCAGTATTTT.